This TCR beta chain was recorded in a study of blood T cells in healthy people across ages. Whole-study findings and limits: While age rose, TCR beta diversity per million T cells dropped in a roughly linear way. A greater number of naive CD4+ cells and higher diversity distinguished long-lived donors from aged donors. The diversity estimates, figures obtained from one million T cells, were considered underestimates.

For the second PCR, which ran for 7 to 11 cycles, a sample-barcoded 5' primer and a J-beta primer mix were used. Samples each returned at least 2.5 million CDR3-containing paired-end reads. MiXCR, run by TCRdb on the 5' RACE reads, gives a single entry per CDR3 protein. Of 1.5 million to 2 million distinct CDR3 sequences in the sample, almost 35% are singletons; the top ten hold 11%. About this clonotype itself: Antigen: not known.

The CDR3 covers 16 residues. Trimming at V came to 3 bases and at J to 8 bases, leaving 12 bases not matched to a gene. Germline values: CDR1 SGHTA, CDR2 FQGNSA. The chain recombines TRBV7-2 with TRBJ2-1; 8 nucleotides match TRBD2. The material sequenced was blood. This receptor was identified in a woman in her 30s in good health. The CDR3 loop is CASSLGGAGGRDEQFF. For the CDR3, the DNA is TGTGCCAGCAGCTTGGGGGGGGCGGGGGGCCGGGATGAGCAGTTCTTC.